This T cell receptor (beta chain) was sequenced during a study of early T cells in non-severe SARS-CoV-2 infection. As for the study in general: Whole-blood bulk RNA, unsorted, was sequenced, and chains were unpaired. Whole-study findings and limits: Database matching using VDJdb favored anti-spike CD8 responses, with private and CD4 specificities left missing.

CDR1 and CDR2 (germline): MNHEY, SVGEGT. The CDR3 length is 16 residues. The V gene lost 4 bases and the J gene lost 7 bases, with 20 bases spanning the gap. The TCR library protocol attached unique molecular identifiers to the individual cDNA molecules. TCRdb reprocessed the 5' RACE reads via MiXCR and lists one record per CDR3 protein. The sample shows about 76,000 distinct CDR3 sequences, around 10% of them seen only once. On this clonotype itself: Antigen specificity is unknown.

This clonotype originated in an adult who was a healthcare worker with PCR-confirmed SARS-CoV-2 infection or an uninfected control (not recorded which). Sequenced input: whole blood. The rearrangement uses TRBV6-2 or TRBV6-3 and TRBJ2-1; possibly TRBD2 for D (7 bases). The CDR3 DNA reads TGTGCCAGCAGTTCGTGGACTAACGGGGGGCCAAATGAGCAGTTCTTC. As protein: CASSSWTNGGPNEQFF.